This T cell receptor beta chain was found in a study of T cell changes during pregnancy in multiple sclerosis. Germline V gene lookup returns CDR1 SNHLY and CDR2 FYNNEI. CDR3 length equals 15 residues. Germline trimming cut 5 bases from V and 9 bases from J; bases unmatched to any gene: 9. Only in-frame clones appear in the TCRdb table, and some are missing; sequencing was by immunoSEQ multiplex PCR. Of about 52,000 clones detected, 85% to 95% appear once; the ten largest clones hold 0.2% to 0.3%. The table lists this clone with a count of one. The rearrangement uses TRBV2 and TRBJ2-1, with 11 bases fitting TRBD2. Source: CD4+ T cells from peripheral blood mononuclear cells, taken in the third trimester of pregnancy. This receptor was obtained from a female donor with multiple sclerosis, enrolled in a pregnancy study. The CDR3 DNA is TGTGCCAGCAGTCTTGCTAGCGGGGGGTTGAGTGAGCAGTTCTTC. It specifies CASSLASGGLSEQFF.